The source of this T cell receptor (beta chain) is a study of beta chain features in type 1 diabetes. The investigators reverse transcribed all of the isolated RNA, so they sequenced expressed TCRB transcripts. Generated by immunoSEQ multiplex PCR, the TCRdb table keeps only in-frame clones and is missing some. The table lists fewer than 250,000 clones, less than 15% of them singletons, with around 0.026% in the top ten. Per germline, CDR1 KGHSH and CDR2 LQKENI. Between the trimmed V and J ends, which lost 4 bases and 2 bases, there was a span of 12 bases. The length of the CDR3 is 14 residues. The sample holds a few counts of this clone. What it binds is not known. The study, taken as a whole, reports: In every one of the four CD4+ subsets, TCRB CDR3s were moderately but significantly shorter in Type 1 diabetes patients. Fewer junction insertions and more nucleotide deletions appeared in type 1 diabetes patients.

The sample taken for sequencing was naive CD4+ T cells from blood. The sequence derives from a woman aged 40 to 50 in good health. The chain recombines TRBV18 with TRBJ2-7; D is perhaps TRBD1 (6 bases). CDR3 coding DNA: TGTGCCAGCTCACTATCGGACAGCGCCTACGAGCAGTACTTC. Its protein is CASSLSDSAYEQYF.